This TCR beta chain was retrieved from a study of beta chain features in type 1 diabetes. About this clone itself: The antigen is undetermined.

CDR1 is MNHEY, CDR2 SVGAGI, per germline. The CDR3 length is 13 residues. V was pared by 11 bases and J by 0 bases, with 12 bases between. Expressed TCRB transcripts were sequenced after all isolated RNA was converted to cDNA. Produced via immunoSEQ multiplex PCR; TCRdb's table is partial and in-frame only. The sample contains a few hundred thousand clones, 13% to 15% of which appear only once. Findings and caveats of the study: Cells with high TCR expression could be over-represented when cDNA is sequenced. In every one of the four CD4+ subsets, TCRB CDR3s were moderately but significantly shorter in Type 1 diabetes patients.

The V gene is TRBV6-5, the J gene TRBJ2-3; D possibly corresponds to TRBD1 (5 bases). This clonotype originated in a man aged 25-40 years in good health. Sequences were obtained from central memory CD4+ T cells from blood. The CDR3 reads CAVGRASTDTQYF. The DNA for the CDR3 is TGTGCCGTCGGCAGGGCGAGCACAGATACGCAGTATTTT.